One and the same sample provided the 10 T cell receptor beta chains below, sequenced in a study of tissue T cells after allogeneic stem cell transplantation. The protocol was immunoSEQ multiplex PCR, while the TCRdb copy is restricted to in-frame clones and leaves out a portion. The sample lists roughly 3,000 clones; about 42% were seen once. Noted time point: mouse harvest day 14 after allogeneic transplant. Mouse grafts combined 10^7 T-cell-depleted bone marrow cells with 10^6 splenic CD5+ T cells. Sample: gut tissue. The receptors were gathered from a female BALB/c mouse given C57BL/6 T cells with graft-versus-host disease after an allogeneic hematopoietic cell transplant.

This clone appeared a few times. Gene names follow the mouse nomenclature. The missing CDR3 end, 1 residue past where the read stops, is filled in from the germline J gene. V usage is TRBV12-1 and J usage is TRBJ1-1; D possibly corresponds to TRBD1 (5 bases). Deletions cut 0 bases from V and 0 bases from J, with 7 bases between. Germline CDR1 and CDR2: SGHSN and HYEKVE. CDR3 size: 14 residues. CDR3 bases read: TGTGCCAGCTCTCTCCGACAGCCAAACACAGAAGTCTTC. It encodes CASSLRQPNTEVF. The whole CDR3 is CASSLRQPNTEVFF.

As for this clone: Genes and germline come from the mouse. Coverage ceases 1 residue before the CDR3 finishes, and the germline J gene fills in the end. This rearrangement joins TRBV17 to TRBJ2-2; TRBD1 aligns across 7 bases. The trim removed 5 bases at V and 1 base at J, leaving 1 base unmatched. Germline V gene data show CDR1 as MNHDT and CDR2 as YYDKIL. This CDR3 is 14 amino acids long. This CDR3 is CASSRQGNTGQLYF. CDR3 DNA (partial): TGTGCTAGCAGTCGACAGGGAAACACCGGGCAGCTCTAC. Complete variable domain (other parts from reference TRBV17 and TRBJ2-2): DTTVKQNPRYKLARVGKPVNLICSQTMNHDTMYWYQKKPNQAPKLLLFYYDKILNREADTFEKFQSSRPNNSFCSLYIGSAGLEYSAMYLCASSRQGNTGQLYFGEGSKLTVL.

This clone has only a few counts. Gene and germline names: mouse. The read terminates 1 residue before the CDR3 end, so the remaining end is supplied by the germline J gene. This chain connects TRBV15 to TRBJ1-1, with TRBD1 identical over 7 bases. This CDR3 region has 13 residues. CDR1 and CDR2 from the germline V gene are SGHND and FRSKSL. Trimming cost V 5 bases and J 2 bases; bases outside gene matches: 2. The part of the CDR3 DNA that was read is TGTGCCAGCAGTAGGGACAGCAACACAGAAGTCTTC. This translates into CASSRDSNTEVF. The entire CDR3 reads CASSRDSNTEVFF.

With regard to this clone: The listed genes are named as in mouse. The read falls 1 residue short of the CDR3 end, and the missing part is taken from the germline J gene. V gene TRBV26 combines with J gene TRBJ1-2; D call uncertain. This CDR3 has 14 residues. Looked up from germline, CDR1 is KGHPV and CDR2 is FQNQEV (reference sequence). Trimming shortened V by 0 bases and J by 4 bases, and 9 bases separated the two germline ends. The sequenced CDR3 bases are TGTGCCAGCAGTCTGTCGTGGCAGACCTCCGACTACACC. Residues: CASSLSWQTSDYT. The entire CDR3 is CASSLSWQTSDYTF.

Comment on this clone: The gene names given are mouse names. Incomplete CDR3 DNA: TGTGCCAGCTCTCTCTGGGGTGAGACGCTGTAT. Its protein is CASSLWGETLY. The entire CDR3 reads CASSLWGETLYF. The chain carries TRBV12-2 and TRBJ2-3; possibly TRBD2 for D (5 bases). Sequencing ends 1 residue short of the CDR3 end; the germline J gene provides the rest. Germline V gives CDR1 SGHLS, CDR2 HYDKME. V gave up 0 bases and J gave up 9 bases, with 9 bases separating them. CDR3 length: 12 amino acids.

This clone is categorized as large. The genes and germline here are from mouse. The CDR3 sequence is CASSLGRIYEQYF. The CDR3 bases that were read are TGTGCCAGCAGTCTAGGCAGAATCTATGAACAGTAC. The chain is built from TRBV26 and TRBJ2-7; D uncertain. The observed sequence ends 1 residue before the CDR3 terminus, with the missing tail filled in from the germline J gene. V was cut by 3 bases and J by 3 bases, with 9 bases left in between. Germline assignment: CDR1 KGHPV and CDR2 FQNQEV (reference sequence). This CDR3 comprises 13 residues.

Concerning this clone itself: The germline and genes are mouse ones. From the germline J gene comes the end of the CDR3, since the read stops 1 residue before it. The chain combines TRBV26 with TRBJ1-2; no reliable D call. Germline CDR1 reads KGHPV; CDR2 reads FQNQEV (reference sequence). This CDR3 is 13 amino acids long. V lost 4 bases, J lost 1 base, and 7 bases lay in between. The DNA read from the CDR3 is TGTGCCAGCAGTCCCGAGCTAAACTCCGACTACACC. Amino acids: CASSPELNSDYT. The CDR3, in full, reads CASSPELNSDYTF. Using reference TRBV26 and TRBJ1-2 for the parts outside the CDR3, the full variable domain is NSKVIQTPRYLVKGQGQKAKMRCIPEKGHPVVFWYQQNKNNEFKFLINFQNQEVLQQIDMTEKRFSAECPSNSPCSLEIQSSEAGDSALYLCASSPELNSDYTFGSGTRLLVI.

This clone was seen more than once but under ten times. The germline and genes are mouse ones. The read terminates 1 residue ahead of where the CDR3 ends, so the germline J gene completes it. The chain carries TRBV3 and TRBJ2-4, with TRBD1 matching over 11 bases. The CDR3 is 17 residues long. V was clipped by 5 bases and J by 0 bases; unmatched bases: 7. Germline V gene data show CDR1 as SNHLY and CDR2 as FYNGKV (reference sequence). The sequenced CDR3 bases are TGTGCCAGCAGCCCTCACGGGACAGGGGGTAGTCAAAACACCTTGTAC. Translated: CASSPHGTGGSQNTLY. The entire CDR3 protein is CASSPHGTGGSQNTLYF.

Details on this clone: The germline and genes are mouse ones. The sequenced fragment ends 1 residue before the CDR3 boundary, so the rest is inferred from the germline J gene. The rearrangement uses TRBV26 and TRBJ1-3; D gene uncertain. The germline V and J ends were trimmed by 0 bases and 0 bases, with 3 bases remaining between them. The CDR3 covers 14 residues. From germline, CDR1 is KGHPV and CDR2 FQNQEV (reference sequence). CDR3 region: CASSLSGSGNTLYF. The sequenced part of the CDR3 DNA is TGTGCCAGCAGTCTGTCTGGTTCTGGAAATACGCTCTAT.

By sample fraction, this clone is medium-sized. The genes are named according to mouse. With the read ending 1 residue before the CDR3 end, the germline J gene is used to fill in that end. The chain uses TRBV29 and TRBJ1-6; D uncertain. TRBJ1-6 is annotated as an ORF whose role is uncertain. The CDR3 contains 12 residues. In germline, CDR1 is MSHET, CDR2 SYDVDS. The V end was cut by 4 bases, the J end by 5 bases, with 3 bases between. The DNA read from the CDR3 is TGTGCTAGCAGTTCAAATAATTCGCCCCTCTAC. It is translated as CASSSNNSPLY. The full CDR3 protein reads CASSSNNSPLYF.